Below, 22 T cell receptor beta chains from the same sample are listed, as sequenced in a study of CD8 T cells in ankylosing spondylitis. Whole-study results and caveats: A TCR beta motif of fewer than 10 highly homologous variants seemed to mark ankylosing spondylitis blood.

In TCRdb, the 5' RACE reads were re-called with MiXCR into one record per CDR3 protein. The table shows about 390,000 distinct CDR3 sequences, with about 22% occurring only once. Antigens of these TCRs are unknown. Sequencing was done on a sample of blood, either unsorted or a sorted T cell fraction (not recorded which). The receptors were gathered from a male donor with ankylosing spondylitis.

There are a few counts of this clonotype. The J gene is TRBJ1-4, the V gene TRBV7-8; TRBD1 matches at 9 bases. The V gene's germline CDR1 is SGHVS and CDR2 FQNEAQ. CDR3 length: 17 residues. J lost 6 bases, V lost 5 bases, and 13 bases had no gene match. The CDR3 sequence is CASSATGGGIRYEKLFF. The DNA of the CDR3 is TGTGCCAGCAGCGCGACAGGGGGGGGAATCCGGTATGAAAAACTGTTTTTT.

This chain links TRBV5-1 with TRBJ1-5; 9 bases match TRBD1. V gave up 0 bases and J gave up 5 bases; unmatched junction bases: 0. The CDR3 length is 14 residues. Per germline, CDR1 SGHRS and CDR2 YFSETQ. CDR3: CASSLGTGDQPQHF. CDR3 bases: TGCGCCAGCAGCTTGGGGACAGGGGATCAGCCCCAGCATTTT.

The CDR3 reads CASSFGTLSNTEAFF. CDR3 bases: TGCGCCAGCAGCTTCGGGACCCTCTCGAACACTGAAGCTTTCTTT. The chain links TRBV5-1 to TRBJ1-1, with a tentative D call TRBD1 (5 bases). Germline V gene data show CDR1 as SGHRS and CDR2 as YFSETQ. V was pared by 2 bases and J by 1 base, with 12 bases between. The length of the CDR3 is 15 residues.

This clonotype was counted a few times. The chain combines TRBV20-1 with TRBJ2-3; 8 bases align to TRBD2. The CDR3 extends over 15 amino acids. Germline-derived CDR1 and CDR2 are DFQATT and SNEGSKA (reference sequence). The trim removed 8 bases at V and 0 bases at J, leaving 10 bases unmatched. The CDR3 loop reads CSPGGRTSSTDTQYF. Written as DNA, the CDR3 is TGCAGTCCGGGCGGGAGGACCTCTAGCACAGATACGCAGTATTTT.

In this sample, this clonotype turned up a few times. DNA of the CDR3: TGTGCCAGCAGCTCCTCTTCTAGGAGAAGCACAGATACGCAGTATTTT. Protein: CASSSSSRRSTDTQYF. The V call is TRBV5-6, the J call TRBJ2-3, with D unclear. CDR3 length: 16 amino acids. Trimming cost V 3 bases and J 0 bases, with 14 bases left between them. Germline V gives CDR1 SGHDT, CDR2 YYEEEE.

This clonotype was seen a handful of times. The V gene is TRBV5-1, the J gene TRBJ2-1, with D tentatively TRBD1 (5 bases). The V gene's germline CDR1 is SGHRS and CDR2 YFSETQ. The CDR3 is 14 residues long. V lost 0 bases and J 5 bases, leaving 9 bases between the germline ends. CDR3 amino acids: CASSLGQSHNEQFF. In nucleotides, the CDR3 is TGCGCCAGCAGCTTGGGACAGTCACACAATGAGCAGTTCTTC.

The J gene is TRBJ2-1, the V gene TRBV4-1, with 8 bases lining up with TRBD1. This CDR3 comprises 17 residues. After removal of 2 bases from V and 6 bases from J, the junction contained 12 bases not matched to a gene. The germline V gene has CDR1 MGHRA and CDR2 YSYEKL. CDR3 in DNA: TGCGCCAGCAGCCAATTGCAATCAGGGGGCTATCGCAATGAGCAGTTCTTC. It specifies CASSQLQSGGYRNEQFF.

The chain combines TRBV7-9 with TRBJ1-1; D possibly corresponds to TRBD1 (5 bases). The ends were cut back, 3 bases at V and 5 bases at J, with 7 bases in the middle. The CDR3 runs to 12 residues. Per germline, CDR1 SEHNR and CDR2 FQNEAQ (reference sequence). The CDR3: CASSLTETEAFF. CDR3 DNA sequence: TGTGCCAGCAGCTTGACAGAAACTGAAGCTTTCTTT.

This clonotype was seen only a few times. This chain links TRBV5-1 with TRBJ2-1; 7 nucleotides match TRBD2. Germline V gene lookup returns CDR1 SGHRS and CDR2 YFSETQ. The length of the CDR3 is 16 residues. After removal of 1 base from V and 0 bases from J, the junction contained 4 bases not matched to a gene. The CDR3 loop is CASSLSLADSYNEQFF. As DNA, the CDR3 is TGCGCCAGCAGCTTGAGTCTAGCGGACTCCTACAATGAGCAGTTCTTC.

CDR3 in amino acids: CASSSGGRHYGYTF. The CDR3 DNA sequence: TGTGCCAGCAGTTCGGGCGGCAGGCACTATGGCTACACCTTC. The rearrangement uses TRBV28 and TRBJ1-2; no firm D call. This CDR3 region has 14 residues. Per the germline V gene, CDR1 is MDHEN and CDR2 is SYDVKM. The germline V and J ends were trimmed by 4 bases and 3 bases, with 12 bases remaining between them.

The table lists this clonotype with a few counts. In DNA form, the CDR3 reads TGTGCCAGCAGCGTAGGGAGAGCGGGAGTAGGCACCGGGGAGCTGTTTTTT. This gives the protein CASSVGRAGVGTGELFF. This chain joins TRBV9 and TRBJ2-2; 8 bases match TRBD2. This CDR3 has 17 residues. Germline V gives CDR1 SGDLS, CDR2 YYNGEE. Trimming at V came to 0 bases and at J to 4 bases, leaving 8 bases not matched to a gene.

The CDR3 bases are TGCGCCAGCAGTGGTAGAGTATCGACCGGGGAGCTGTTTTTT. Translation gives CASSGRVSTGELFF. The chain has TRBV5-1 and TRBJ2-2, with D unclear. The germline V gene has CDR1 SGHRS and CDR2 YFSETQ. The CDR3 contains 14 residues. V lost 5 bases and J 5 bases, leaving 13 bases between the germline ends.

This clonotype has a handful of counts. The CDR3 DNA reads as TGTGCCAGCAGCTTAGTGCCTAGCGACCAAGATGAGCAGTTCTTC. It is translated as CASSLVPSDQDEQFF. The rearrangement uses TRBV7-7 and TRBJ2-1; perhaps TRBD2 as D (6 bases). Trimming shortened V by 1 base and J by 8 bases, and 15 bases separated the two germline ends. CDR1 is SSHAT, CDR2 FNYEAQ, per germline (reference sequence). The CDR3 consists of 15 residues.

CDR3 sequence reads: CASSPKWGGSTDTQYF. The CDR3, as DNA: TGTGCCAGCAGCCCAAAGTGGGGCGGGAGTACAGATACGCAGTATTTT. This chain joins TRBV12-3 or TRBV12-4 and TRBJ2-3; the match to TRBD2 covers 7 bases. The trim removed 6 bases at V and 3 bases at J, leaving 12 bases unmatched. CDR3 length: 16 amino acids.

This clonotype has just one count. The genes are TRBV5-5 and TRBJ1-1; the match to TRBD1 covers 9 bases. The CDR3 sequence is 16 residues long. V gave up 4 bases and J gave up 3 bases; unmatched junction bases: 10. CDR1 and CDR2 from the germline V gene are SGHKS and YYEKEE (reference sequence). DNA of the CDR3: TGTGCCAGCAGCACCTCACAGGGGGCAGGGGACACTGAAGCTTTCTTT. Translating it yields CASSTSQGAGDTEAFF. Full variable domain (missing parts from reference TRBV5-5 and TRBJ1-1): DAGVTQSPTHLIKTRGQQVTLRCSPISGHKSVSWYQQVLGQGPQFIFQYYEKEERGRGNFPDRFSARQFPNYSSELNVNALLLGDSALYLCASSTSQGAGDTEAFFGQGTRLTVV.

V usage is TRBV12-3 or TRBV12-4 and J usage is TRBJ1-6, with TRBD1 matching 10 bases. After removal of 6 bases from V and 7 bases from J, the junction contained 3 bases not matched to a gene. The CDR3 totals 14 residues. This chain's CDR3 is CASSRTGGNSPLHF. DNA of the CDR3: TGTGCCAGCAGCCGGACAGGGGGGAATTCACCCCTCCACTTT.

Only a few counts were recorded for this clonotype. The gene calls are TRBV15 and TRBJ2-7; maybe TRBD1 (6 bases). Trimming removed 2 bases at V and 1 base at J, with 15 bases between. The CDR3 has 16 amino acids. Germline V lookup: CDR1 LNHNV, CDR2 YYDKDF (reference sequence). The CDR3 loop is CATSRPRGDKSYEQYF. The CDR3 DNA reads as TGTGCCACCAGCAGACCCCGTGGGGACAAGTCCTACGAGCAGTACTTC.

This clonotype was observed a handful of times. The chain couples TRBV7-2 to TRBJ2-2, with a tentative D call TRBD2 (6 bases). Germline CDR1 reads SGHTA; CDR2 reads FQGNSA. There are 16 residues in the CDR3. The germline V and J ends were trimmed by 0 bases and 1 base, with 9 bases remaining between them. The CDR3 loop reads CASSLAGLMNTGELFF. The DNA for the CDR3 is TGTGCCAGCAGCTTAGCGGGACTTATGAACACCGGGGAGCTGTTTTTT.

This clonotype has just a few counts. The chain combines TRBV6-2 or TRBV6-3 with TRBJ1-5; D is perhaps TRBD1 (5 bases). The V gene's germline CDR1 is MNHEY and CDR2 SVGEGT. The CDR3 length is 17 residues. V was trimmed by 1 base and J by 3 bases, leaving 16 bases between them. This chain's CDR3 is CASSYWGDGSYNQPQHF. The CDR3, as DNA: TGTGCCAGCAGTTACTGGGGGGATGGTAGCTACAATCAGCCCCAGCATTTT.

The gene calls are TRBV7-8 and TRBJ2-1, with 7 bases that match TRBD2. V shed 4 bases and J 2 bases; nucleotides not matched to a gene: 5. The CDR3 runs to 15 residues. Germline CDR1 and CDR2: SGHVS and FQNEAQ. This CDR3 is CASSSRENAYNEQFF. The CDR3 nucleotides are TGTGCCAGCAGCTCGCGGGAGAATGCCTACAATGAGCAGTTCTTC.

This clonotype showed up just a few times. This sequence joins TRBV20-1 and TRBJ2-1; 11 bases agree with TRBD2. CDR3 length: 18 residues. The germline V gene has CDR1 DFQATT and CDR2 SNEGSKA (reference sequence). V lost 6 bases and J lost 0; bases outside the gene matches: 13. CDR3 sequence: CSAHTPGLAEISYNEQFF. DNA for the CDR3: TGCAGTGCACACACCCCGGGACTAGCGGAGATCTCCTACAATGAGCAGTTCTTC.

The chain combines TRBV6-5 with TRBJ1-4; no clear D gene. In germline, CDR1 is MNHEY, CDR2 SVGAGI. The CDR3 totals 15 residues. Trimming took off 0 bases at V and 1 base at J, with 6 bases between the two ends. For the CDR3, the DNA is TGTGCCAGCAGTTACTCGACGGGAACTAATGAAAAACTGTTTTTT. It codes for CASSYSTGTNEKLFF.